The entry below gives a single TCR beta chain sequence along with its context. Its target is not known. Clones were sequenced by immunoSEQ multiplex PCR, and TCRdb holds only the in-frame ones, with some missing. The sample includes 25,000 to 30,000 clones, 70% to 90% of them seen just once. The V and J ends lost 2 bases and 5 bases, in that order; junction bases with no gene match: 6. The CDR3 length is 14 residues. The germline gives CDR1 SGHKS, CDR2 YYEKEE (reference sequence). Time point reported: newly diagnosed, previously untreated cHL patient sample. Researchers report purifying CD4+ T cells from thawed PBMCs by magnetic negative selection. The authors used newly diagnosed, untreated classical Hodgkin lymphoma PBMCs as comparison. This entry belongs to a study of PD-1 blockade in classical Hodgkin lymphoma. Whole-study results and caveats: Underlying causes for the observed repertoire differences were not defined, possibly disease activity or prior therapy. Reported findings placed baseline TCR diversity lower in newly diagnosed patients (compared with healthy donors).

This TCR derives from a human donor with classical Hodgkin lymphoma. Material: CD4+ T cells from blood. The V call is TRBV5-5, the J call TRBJ2-5; 7 bases fit TRBD1. This chain's CDR3 is CASSFEDRAETQYF. CDR3 coding DNA: TGTGCCAGCAGCTTTGAAGACAGGGCGGAGACCCAGTACTTC.